These 27 T cell receptor beta chains originate from one sample sequenced in a study of T cells in Graves' hyperthyroidism and ophthalmopathy. Amplification yielded TCR beta CDR3 regions, with RNA transcripts as the source. HTBI primers were used for first-round RT-PCR of the TCR CDR3. TCRdb processed the multiplex PCR reads anew with MiXCR; each CDR3 protein has one entry. The sample lists 550,000 to 850,000 distinct CDR3 sequences; under 20% were seen once. The specimen sequenced was blood. The receptor set was obtained from a woman between 50 and 59 years old with Graves' hyperthyroidism that later progressed to Graves' ophthalmopathy.

This clonotype was observed at least ten times. The chain is built from TRBV11-2 and TRBJ2-2, with D tentatively TRBD1 (6 bases). The CDR3 has 15 residues. Looked up from germline, CDR1 is SGHAT and CDR2 is FQNNGV. V dropped 2 bases and J dropped 6 bases, with 13 bases sitting between them. The CDR3 is CASSLQGSVAGELFF. CDR3 nucleotides: TGTGCCAGCAGCTTACAGGGGTCGGTGGCCGGGGAGCTGTTTTTT. Full variable domain (outside the CDR3, taken from reference TRBV11-2 and TRBJ2-2): EAGVAQSPRYKIIEKRQSVAFWCNPISGHATLYWYQQILGQGPKLLIQFQNNGVVDDSQLPKDRFSAERLKGVDSTLKIQPAKLEDSAVYLCASSLQGSVAGELFFGEGSRLTVL.

There are a few counts of this clonotype. The chain joins TRBV4-1 to TRBJ1-4; TRBD1 aligns across 9 bases. CDR3 length: 15 residues. Germline values: CDR1 MGHRA, CDR2 YSYEKL. J lost 5 bases, V lost 1 base, and 2 bases had no gene match. This chain's CDR3 is CASSQVGTGNEKLFF. The DNA for the CDR3 is TGCGCCAGCAGCCAAGTTGGGACAGGGAATGAAAAACTGTTTTTT.

This clonotype was seen only a few times. The chain links TRBV6-1 to TRBJ2-2; 10 bases align to TRBD2. The V and J ends lost 7 bases and 0 bases, in that order; junction bases with no gene match: 14. The CDR3 totals 19 residues. CDR1 and CDR2 (germline): MNHNS, SASEGT. The CDR3 loop reads CASIWGPFSGGTNTGELFF. In DNA form, the CDR3 reads TGTGCCAGCATCTGGGGTCCATTTAGCGGGGGGACGAACACCGGGGAGCTGTTTTTT.

The chain carries TRBV7-9 and TRBJ2-3; TRBD2 aligns across 7 bases. The germline gives CDR1 SEHNR, CDR2 FQNEAQ (reference sequence). V trimming: 5 bases; J trimming: 0 bases; junction bases outside the gene matches: 14. The CDR3 is 18 amino acids. The CDR3 reads CASSAYLGGPGSTDTQYF. The CDR3 region has the DNA TGTGCCAGCAGCGCCTACTTGGGAGGGCCGGGTAGCACAGATACGCAGTATTTT.

This clonotype was seen many times. The chain has TRBV12-3 or TRBV12-4 and TRBJ2-7, with 13 bases aligning to TRBD2. V was pared by 4 bases and J by 1 base, with 1 base of the junction left unmatched. CDR3 length: 15 residues. CDR3 in amino acids: CASSSGLAGSYEQYF. The CDR3 DNA sequence: TGTGCCAGCAGTTCGGGACTAGCGGGGTCCTACGAGCAGTACTTC.

This clonotype showed up just a few times. The chain recombines TRBV29-1 with TRBJ2-1; 9 nucleotides line up with TRBD2. Germline-derived CDR1 and CDR2 are SQVTM and ANQGSEA. There are 14 residues in the CDR3. Trimming removed 7 bases from V and 6 bases from J; junction bases left unmatched: 10. CDR3 nucleotide sequence: TGCAGCGCCCTCAGTAGCGGGGGTTCCAATGAGCAGTTCTTC. The encoded protein is CSALSSGGSNEQFF.

The chain has TRBV24-1 and TRBJ1-5, with 8 bases aligning to TRBD1. V lost 9 bases and J lost 1; bases outside the gene matches: 7. The germline CDR1 and CDR2 sequences are KGHDR and SFDVKD. CDR3 length equals 15 residues. In DNA, the CDR3 is TGTGCCACCTCCCCCGGGACAGGCAGCAATCAGCCCCAGCATTTT. As protein: CATSPGTGSNQPQHF.

This clonotype was seen a handful of times. The chain uses TRBV7-6 and TRBJ2-1; 8 bases agree with TRBD2. Germline-derived CDR1 and CDR2 are SGHVS and FNYEAQ. The junction had 12 bases not matched to a gene; V was cut back by 5 bases and J by 6 bases. The CDR3 length is 16 residues. The CDR3 loop reads CASSAWGSGGPNEQFF. The CDR3 DNA follows: TGTGCCAGCAGCGCTTGGGGCAGCGGGGGACCCAATGAGCAGTTCTTC.

The sample holds many counts of this clonotype. The chain combines TRBV5-1 with TRBJ2-5; possibly TRBD2 for D (6 bases). Looked up from germline, CDR1 is SGHRS and CDR2 is YFSETQ. This CDR3 is built from 16 residues. V shed 1 base and J shed 1 base, with 14 bases lying between them. This CDR3 reads CASSLLLAGSQETQYF. The CDR3 bases are TGCGCCAGCAGCTTGTTACTAGCTGGTTCCCAAGAGACCCAGTACTTC.

This clonotype has at least ten counts. The chain uses TRBV3-1 and TRBJ2-5; D is uncertain. Per the germline V gene, CDR1 is LGHDT and CDR2 is YNNKEL (reference sequence). The CDR3 totals 15 residues. V was clipped by 0 bases and J by 3 bases, with 11 bases between them. Written as DNA, the CDR3 is TGTGCCAGCAGCCAAGATCTTGGAGAAGAAGAGACCCAGTACTTC. Amino acids: CASSQDLGEEETQYF.

This clonotype has just a few counts. The rearrangement joins TRBV18 to TRBJ2-7; 7 nucleotides line up with TRBD1. Losses at the gene ends were 2 bases for V and 1 base for J; bases not matched to a gene: 8. In germline, CDR1 is KGHSH, CDR2 LQKENI. The CDR3 is 16 residues long. CDR3 sequence: CASSPTDRVESYEQYF. CDR3 in DNA: TGTGCCAGCTCACCAACCGACAGGGTCGAATCCTACGAGCAGTACTTC.

This clonotype turned up a few times. As DNA, the CDR3 is TGTGCCAGCAGCGGCAGGGGGGCCGAGGAGACCCAGTACTTC. It codes for CASSGRGAEETQYF. The chain joins TRBV9 to TRBJ2-5; a weak D match, TRBD1 (7 bases). Per germline, CDR1 SGDLS and CDR2 YYNGEE. The CDR3 contains 14 residues. V was trimmed by 3 bases and J by 5 bases, leaving 14 bases between them.

This clonotype was detected many times. The CDR3 sequence is CASSERLRGGNTDTQYF. CDR3 coding DNA: TGTGCCAGCAGTGAACGACTTAGGGGGGGGAACACAGATACGCAGTATTTT. The chain recombines TRBV27 with TRBJ2-3; perhaps TRBD2 as D (7 bases). This CDR3 region has 17 residues. Germline CDR1 reads MNHEY; CDR2 reads SMNVEV (reference sequence). V was trimmed by 5 bases and J by 2 bases, leaving 20 bases between them.

This clonotype has more than one count but fewer than ten. Its ends do not fully match the called genes, so a read error is possible. CDR3 coding DNA: TGTGCCAGCAGTGAACCGGACGGATCCTACGATGAGCAGTTCTTC. It yields the protein CASSEPDGSYDEQFF. The chain joins TRBV25-1 to TRBJ2-1; unclear D gene. Germline V gene lookup returns CDR1 MGHDK and CDR2 SYGVNS. The CDR3 is made up of 15 amino acids.

Concerning this clonotype itself: It is likely a read error, because the conserved phenylalanine at the end of the CDR3 is missing. The chain combines TRBV7-9 with TRBJ1-4; D is ambiguous. The germline V gene encodes CDR1 SEHNR and CDR2 FQNEAQ (reference sequence). The CDR3 is made up of 15 amino acids. V lost 4 bases to trimming and J lost 4 bases, with 13 bases between them. The CDR3 sequence is CASSSKGSINEKLFL. For the CDR3, the DNA is TGTGCCAGCAGCTCAAAGGGAAGTATTAATGAAAAACTGTTTCTT.

This clonotype was picked up a small number of times. The chain combines TRBV10-3 with TRBJ1-5; D remains ambiguous. The V gene lost 7 bases and the J gene lost 4 bases, with 11 bases spanning the gap. The CDR3 covers 13 residues. The germline V gene has CDR1 ENHRY and CDR2 SYGVKD. The CDR3 DNA reads as TGTGCCATCACCGAGGACGCTAATCAGCCCCAGCATTTT. Translation: CAITEDANQPQHF.

There are a few counts of this clonotype. The chain uses TRBV5-1 and TRBJ1-1, with D tentatively TRBD1 (6 bases). The germline gives CDR1 SGHRS, CDR2 YFSETQ. This CDR3 comprises 16 residues. V was cut by 4 bases and J by 3 bases, with 19 bases left in between. The CDR3 nucleotides are TGCGCCAGCAGCACGATAGGGGACACGAGGGACACTGAAGCTTTCTTT. This codes for CASSTIGDTRDTEAFF. Filled out from reference TRBV5-1 and TRBJ1-1, the complete variable domain reads KAGVTQTPRYLIKTRGQQVTLSCSPISGHRSVSWYQQTPGQGLQFLFEYFSETQRNKGNFPGRFSGRQFSNSRSEMNVSTLELGDSALYLCASSTIGDTRDTEAFFGQGTRLTVV.

Worth noting for this clonotype: A much larger clone lies a single base off, so this may be a read error. The chain links TRBV12-3 or TRBV12-4 to TRBJ2-3; perhaps TRBD1 as D (5 bases). Trimming took off 4 bases at V and 2 bases at J, with 10 bases between the two ends. The length of the CDR3 is 14 residues. The CDR3 DNA reads as TGTGCCAGCAGTTCAGGGTGGGACACAGATACGCAGTATTTT. Its protein is CASSSGWDTDTQYF.

This clonotype was found many times. The rearrangement joins TRBV18 to TRBJ2-2, with D hard to call. Per germline, CDR1 KGHSH and CDR2 LQKENI. Trimming shortened V by 0 bases and J by 5 bases, and 4 bases separated the two germline ends. The CDR3 totals 13 residues. CDR3 protein: CASSPPGTGELFF. CDR3 DNA sequence: TGTGCCAGCTCACCACCTGGGACCGGGGAGCTGTTTTTT.

This clonotype was seen at least ten times. The chain joins TRBV5-1 to TRBJ2-7; 7 nucleotides line up with TRBD1. Germline V lookup: CDR1 SGHRS, CDR2 YFSETQ. CDR3 size: 14 residues. J lost 3 bases, V lost 1 base, and 4 bases had no gene match. The CDR3 is CASSLTGDFYEQYF. The CDR3 nucleotides read TGCGCCAGCAGCTTGACAGGGGATTTCTACGAGCAGTACTTC.

This clonotype was counted at least ten times. The genes are TRBV5-4 and TRBJ1-5; tentatively, D is TRBD1 (5 bases). This CDR3 has 14 residues. V was trimmed by 1 base and J by 4 bases, leaving 9 bases between them. CDR1 is SGHNT, CDR2 YYREEE, per germline (reference sequence). The CDR3 sequence is CASSLYGTNQPQHF. Here the CDR3 DNA reads TGTGCCAGCAGCTTGTATGGGACGAATCAGCCCCAGCATTTT.

This clonotype was recorded a few times. V is TRBV5-1 and J is TRBJ2-2; TRBD2 agrees at 10 bases. Germline V gives CDR1 SGHRS, CDR2 YFSETQ. V shed 3 bases, J shed 3 bases, and the junction held 5 bases outside the gene matches. This CDR3 has 16 residues. CDR3 in amino acids: CASSSGTSVDTGELFF. The CDR3 bases are TGCGCCAGCAGCTCCGGGACTAGCGTTGACACCGGGGAGCTGTTTTTT.

The CDR3 sequence: CASSQALRQGNQPQHF. The DNA of the CDR3 is TGTGCCAGCAGCCAAGCACTCCGACAGGGCAATCAGCCCCAGCATTTT. This chain links TRBV4-2 with TRBJ1-5; possible D gene TRBD1, 6 bases. Germline lookup yields CDR1 LGHNA and CDR2 YNFKEQ. The CDR3 is 16 residues long. Trimming removed 1 base at V and 2 bases at J, with 12 bases between.

This clonotype was found many times. The chain couples TRBV30 to TRBJ1-2, with D perhaps TRBD1 (5 bases). The V and J ends lost 0 bases and 3 bases respectively, with 8 bases between them. The CDR3 has 13 amino acids. CDR1 GTSNPN and CDR2 SVGIG come from the germline V gene (reference sequence). CDR3 loop: CAWSVVRDYGYTF. In DNA form, the CDR3 reads TGTGCCTGGAGTGTGGTCAGGGACTATGGCTACACCTTC.

This clonotype was detected only a few times. CDR3 coding DNA: TGTGCCAGCAGCTCGCTACTCAATGAGCAGTTCTTC. Translated: CASSSLLNEQFF. The chain combines TRBV7-9 with TRBJ2-1, with D uncertain. The V and J ends lost 4 bases and 6 bases respectively, with 7 bases between them. This CDR3 contains 12 residues. Germline lookup yields CDR1 SEHNR and CDR2 FQNEAQ (reference sequence).

This chain links TRBV4-1 with TRBJ1-1; perhaps TRBD1 as D (5 bases). Trimming removed 6 bases at V and 3 bases at J, with 11 bases between. The CDR3 runs to 13 residues. The germline V gene encodes CDR1 MGHRA and CDR2 YSYEKL. The CDR3 here is CASRTETDTEAFF. CDR3 DNA: TGCGCCAGCAGGACGGAGACAGACACTGAAGCTTTCTTT.

This chain uses TRBV4-1 with TRBJ2-3, with D tentatively TRBD1 (5 bases). With 3 bases removed from V and 0 bases from J, the gap between germline ends came to 10 bases. Germline CDR1 and CDR2: MGHRA and YSYEKL. CDR3 length: 15 residues. In DNA form, the CDR3 reads TGCGCCAGCAGCCATCTTAGGACAAGCACAGATACGCAGTATTTT. It translates to CASSHLRTSTDTQYF.